This TCR beta chain was sequenced during a study of blood T cell repertoires in COVID-19. Study processing details: Reference gene primer amplification gave estimated nucleated cell counts. Profiling relied on immunoSEQ multiplex PCR, and the TCRdb table lists in-frame clones only, not all of them. Clone size and the V and J calls come from that table; the DNA yielded D and trimming. In the table there are 140,000 to 150,000 clones, around 82% of which are singletons. The CDR3 runs to 16 residues. The germline gives CDR1 SGHRS, CDR2 YFSETQ. V shed 0 bases and J shed 6 bases, with 15 bases lying between them.

Input material: peripheral blood. The TCR sequence derives from a human donor with acute or convalescent COVID-19. The donor label of this sample is uncertain. V gene TRBV5-1 combines with J gene TRBJ2-2; TRBD1 might be the D (6 bases). DNA for the CDR3: TGCGCCAGCAGCTTGGCTCGTCAGGGGAGTCCCGGGGAGCTGTTTTTT. It yields the protein CASSLARQGSPGELFF.